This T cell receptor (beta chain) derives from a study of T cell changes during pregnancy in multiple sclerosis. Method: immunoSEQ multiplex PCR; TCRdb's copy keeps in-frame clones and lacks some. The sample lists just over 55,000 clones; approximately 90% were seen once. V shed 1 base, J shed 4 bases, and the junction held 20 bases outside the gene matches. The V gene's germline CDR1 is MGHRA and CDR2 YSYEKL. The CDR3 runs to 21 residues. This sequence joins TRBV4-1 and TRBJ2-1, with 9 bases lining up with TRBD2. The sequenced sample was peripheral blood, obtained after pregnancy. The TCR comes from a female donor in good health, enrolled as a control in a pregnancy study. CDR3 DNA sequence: TGCGCCAGCAGCCAAGGAGTCTTGCAAGCACTAGCGGGCAAATCTTACAATGAGCAGTTCTTC. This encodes CASSQGVLQALAGKSYNEQFF.